The 9 T cell receptor beta chains reported below all come from one sample, sequenced in a study of CD8 T cells in Susac syndrome. An amount of RNA that ranged from roughly 0.45 to 1 ug was reverse transcribed with random hexamers. In TCRdb, the immunoSEQ multiplex PCR reads were re-called with MiXCR into one record per CDR3 protein. This sample has approximately 260,000 distinct CDR3 sequences, with 90% to 97% found just once. The sequenced sample consisted of CD4+ T cells from PBMCs. These receptors all stem from a human donor with Susac syndrome.

The gene calls are TRBV4-1 and TRBJ2-7, with D hard to call. Germline V gene data show CDR1 as MGHRA and CDR2 as YSYEKL. The CDR3 covers 13 residues. Deletions cut 1 base from V and 3 bases from J, with 7 bases between. The CDR3 loop is CASSQGVGYEQYF. The CDR3 DNA reads TGCGCCAGCAGCCAAGGAGTGGGCTACGAGCAGTACTTC.

The chain is built from TRBV29-1 and TRBJ2-2; TRBD1 might be the D (5 bases). Trimming cost V 4 bases and J 5 bases, with 14 bases left between them. CDR3 size: 14 residues. Germline CDR1 is SQVTM and CDR2 is ANQGSEA. The CDR3 nucleotides read TGCAGCGTTGGTATAACAGGAGAAACCGGGGAGCTGTTTTTT. Protein product: CSVGITGETGELFF.

The chain links TRBV29-1 to TRBJ2-7; 14 nucleotides agree with TRBD2. Per the germline V gene, CDR1 is SQVTM and CDR2 is ANQGSEA. J gave up 1 base and V 6 bases, and 8 bases lay outside the gene matches. The CDR3 sequence is 16 residues long. CDR3 residues: CSVETSGRALSYEQYF. Here the CDR3 DNA reads TGCAGCGTGGAGACTAGCGGGAGGGCCCTGTCCTACGAGCAGTACTTC.

This clonotype was seen once. The chain has TRBV11-3 and TRBJ2-5; 8 positions match TRBD1. CDR1 SGHNT and CDR2 YENEEA come from the germline V gene. The CDR3 has 15 residues. The ends lost 5 bases at V and 2 bases at J; junction bases unmatched: 7. The DNA of the CDR3 is TGTGCCAGCAGCATACCAGGGGGCCGTCAAGAGACCCAGTACTTC. It codes for CASSIPGGRQETQYF.

CDR3 in DNA: TGTGCCAGCAGCCAAGTCGCGGCTAGCGGGGGACGCTACAATGAGCAGTTCTTC. Amino acid sequence: CASSQVAASGGRYNEQFF. V and J are TRBV3-1 and TRBJ2-1, with TRBD2 identical over 10 bases. Germline CDR1 is LGHDT and CDR2 is YNNKEL (reference sequence). The V and J ends lost 1 base and 3 bases, in that order; junction bases with no gene match: 9. The CDR3 totals 18 residues.

The V and J genes are TRBV19 and TRBJ1-2, with D perhaps TRBD1 (5 bases). Looked up from germline, CDR1 is LNHDA and CDR2 is SQIVND (reference sequence). Trimming removed 3 bases from V and 0 bases from J, with 11 bases in between. The CDR3 is 15 amino acids. The CDR3 region is CASSIGHIANYGYTF. Here the CDR3 DNA reads TGTGCCAGTAGTATTGGACACATCGCTAACTATGGCTACACCTTC.

The rearrangement links TRBV12-3 or TRBV12-4 to TRBJ2-7; the match to TRBD2 covers 11 bases. The V and J ends lost 3 bases and 9 bases, in that order; junction bases with no gene match: 13. The CDR3 runs 16 residues. The CDR3 nucleotides are TGTGCCAGCAGTTTCCCGATTCTAGCGGGAGGTTTGGTGCAGTACTTC. It yields the protein CASSFPILAGGLVQYF.

A few counts support this clonotype. The chain joins TRBV19 to TRBJ2-7, with D hard to call. CDR3 length equals 14 residues. CDR1 and CDR2 (germline): LNHDA, SQIVND (reference sequence). Trimming cost V 4 bases and J 0 bases, with 10 bases left between them. The CDR3 here is CASSTGRGSYEQYF. In nucleotides, the CDR3 is TGTGCCAGTAGTACTGGAAGAGGCTCCTACGAGCAGTACTTC. The full variable domain, in which reference TRBV19 and TRBJ2-7 provide the parts outside the CDR3, is DGGITQSPKYLFRKEGQNVTLSCEQNLNHDAMYWYRQDPGQGLRLIYYSQIVNDFQKGDIAEGYSVSREKKESFPLTVTSAQKNPTAFYLCASSTGRGSYEQYFGPGTRLTVT.

V usage is TRBV20-1 and J usage is TRBJ2-7; D perhaps matches TRBD2 (6 bases). The V gene's germline CDR1 is DFQATT and CDR2 SNEGSKA (reference sequence). Trimming left V 3 bases short and J 3 bases short, with 15 bases between. The CDR3 loop spans 14 amino acids. The CDR3 spells CSASTGGGIYEQYF. Here the CDR3 DNA reads TGCAGTGCTAGTACCGGTGGGGGGATCTACGAGCAGTACTTC.